These T cell receptor beta chains were read from a single sample in a study of blood T cells in healthy people across ages. MiXCR was run by TCRdb on the 5' RACE reads, yielding one entry per CDR3 protein. The sample has roughly 1,500,000 distinct CDR3 sequences; roughly 32% are singletons. What was sequenced was blood. The receptors originated from a woman between 25 and 40 years old in good health. Both conserved end residues are part of each CDR3. A D gene is named only where the DNA matches it firmly. Size is stated for part of the rows, as once, few or many counts, or as a class when the clone is expanded.

d_call	v_call	j_call	clone_size	cdr3_aa	cdr3_nt
NA	TRBV6-5	TRBJ2-3	many	CASSYSPTDTQYF	TGTGCCAGCAGTTACTCTCCCACAGATACGCAGTATTTT
NA	TRBV27	TRBJ1-3	NA	CASSSGTDVGNTIYF	TGTGCCAGCAGTTCGGGGACGGATGTGGGAAACACCATATATTTT
NA	TRBV4-1	TRBJ2-7	few	CASSQDEGTFYEQYF	TGCGCCAGCAGCCAAGATGAGGGGACCTTCTACGAGCAGTACTTC
TRBD1	TRBV12-3/TRBV12-4	TRBJ1-2	NA	CASRKGQGRASGYTF	TGTGCCAGCAGAAAGGGACAGGGTAGGGCAAGTGGCTACACCTTC
NA	TRBV29-1	TRBJ2-7	many	CSAAGHSSYEQYF	TGCAGCGCCGCGGGACACAGCTCCTACGAGCAGTACTTC
TRBD2	TRBV27	TRBJ2-3	NA	CASSWGGLAVSTDTQYF	TGTGCCAGCAGTTGGGGGGGACTAGCGGTGAGCACAGATACGCAGTATTTT
NA	TRBV4-1	TRBJ2-7	NA	CASSQMQGGVQKQYF	TGCGCCAGCAGCCAAATGCAGGGGGGGGTTCAGAAGCAGTACTTC
NA	TRBV4-1	TRBJ2-7	NA	CASSQVLVSYEQYF	TGCGCCAGCAGCCAAGTTTTGGTATCCTACGAGCAGTACTTC
NA	TRBV5-1	TRBJ2-1	few	CASSFEGPYNEQFF	TGCGCCAGCAGCTTTGAGGGCCCCTACAATGAGCAGTTCTTC
TRBD2	TRBV28	TRBJ2-7	NA	CASSLWAVGTSGPSYEQYF	TGTGCCAGCAGTTTATGGGCGGTGGGGACTAGCGGCCCCTCCTACGAGCAGTACTTC
TRBD1	TRBV12-3/TRBV12-4	TRBJ2-1	NA	CASSLTTGGYNEQFF	TGTGCCAGCAGTTTAACGACAGGGGGGTACAATGAGCAGTTCTTC
NA	TRBV10-3	TRBJ2-7	many	CAISGQGGDEQYF	TGTGCCATCAGTGGTCAGGGAGGCGACGAGCAGTACTTC
TRBD1	TRBV7-2	TRBJ1-1	few	CASSLLGTGNTEAFF	TGTGCCAGCTCTCTTCTTGGGACAGGGAACACTGAAGCTTTCTTT
NA	TRBV28	TRBJ1-5	NA	CASSNLFQDSNQPQHF	TGTGCCAGCAGCAACCTTTTCCAGGATAGCAATCAGCCCCAGCATTTT
NA	TRBV12-3/TRBV12-4	TRBJ2-7	few	CAPPGEQYF	TGTGCCCCTCCGGGAGAGCAGTACTTC
NA	TRBV5-1	TRBJ2-7	few	CASSLVGSKAYEQYF	TGCGCCAGCAGCTTGGTTGGATCAAAAGCCTACGAGCAGTACTTC
TRBD1	TRBV25-1	TRBJ1-4	NA	CAISGDREWELGKLFF	TGTGCCATCAGTGGCGACAGGGAATGGGAACTTGGAAAACTGTTTTTT
NA	TRBV28	TRBJ1-5	NA	CVSSLPTGFSNQPQHF	TGTGTCAGCAGTCTACCTACGGGATTTAGCAATCAGCCCCAGCATTTT
TRBD2	TRBV7-2	TRBJ2-2	few	CASSTRTSGGPGELFF	TGTGCCAGCAGCACACGGACTAGCGGGGGTCCCGGGGAGCTGTTTTTT
NA	TRBV4-2	TRBJ2-1	once	CASSQGGSLDEQFF	TGTGCCAGCAGCCAAGGTGGTAGTCTGGATGAGCAGTTCTTT
NA	TRBV12-3/TRBV12-4	TRBJ2-5	many	CASSLIPETQYF	TGTGCCAGCAGTTTAATACCAGAGACCCAGTACTTC
NA	TRBV18	TRBJ2-7	NA	CASSGGRGAYWQYF	TGTGCCAGCTCAGGTGGACGGGGGGCTTATTGGCAGTACTTC
TRBD2	TRBV6-1	TRBJ2-7	NA	CASSDGGVGSYEQYF	TGTGCCAGCAGTGATGGGGGGGTAGGATCCTACGAGCAGTACTTC
NA	TRBV24-1	TRBJ2-3	NA	CATSDVWDTQYF	TGTGCCACCAGTGATGTCTGGGATACGCAGTATTTT
TRBD1	TRBV6-5	TRBJ2-1	NA	CASSSDRAPPNEQFF	TGTGCCAGCAGTTCCGACAGGGCCCCCCCCAATGAGCAGTTCTTC
NA	TRBV6-1	TRBJ2-5	few	CASERETQYF	TGTGCCAGCGAAAGGGAGACCCAGTACTTC
TRBD2	TRBV5-1	TRBJ2-7	NA	CASSLAQLAGGYEQYF	TGCGCCAGCAGCTTGGCGCAACTAGCGGGAGGGTACGAGCAGTACTTC
NA	TRBV24-1	TRBJ1-2	NA	CATSDTRGTNYGYTF	TGTGCCACCAGTGATACCAGGGGTACTAACTATGGCTACACCTTC
TRBD1	TRBV7-9	TRBJ2-1	few	CASSPETGRNEQFF	TGTGCCAGCAGCCCCGAGACAGGGCGCAATGAGCAGTTCTTC
NA	TRBV27	TRBJ2-3	few	CASRLEGVYTDTQYF	TGTGCCAGCAGACTGGAGGGGGTTTACACAGATACGCAGTATTTT
NA	TRBV27	TRBJ1-1	few	CASKEHGAEAFF	TGTGCCAGCAAAGAACACGGGGCTGAAGCTTTCTTT
NA	TRBV20-1	TRBJ2-3	few	CSAREGPRPDTQYF	TGCAGTGCTAGAGAGGGCCCCCGCCCAGATACGCAGTATTTT
NA	TRBV27	TRBJ2-7	once	CASSSPPWQGVSYEQYF	TGTGCCAGCAGTTCCCCCCCGTGGCAGGGAGTTTCCTACGAGCAGTACTTC
NA	TRBV5-1	TRBJ2-3	NA	CASSLVLSSTDTQYF	TGCGCCAGCAGCTTGGTACTCTCTAGCACAGATACGCAGTATTTT
NA	TRBV4-1	TRBJ2-3	NA	CASSPLALLRTDTQYF	TGCGCCAGCAGCCCATTGGCACTTCTCCGCACAGATACGCAGTATTTT
NA	TRBV5-1	TRBJ1-1	few	CASSPLLETEAFF	TGCGCCAGCAGCCCGCTGCTGGAAACTGAAGCTTTCTTT
NA	TRBV28	TRBJ1-5	many	CASSHPTRGGIKGNQPQHF	TGTGCCAGCAGTCACCCCACGCGTGGGGGCATTAAGGGCAATCAGCCCCAGCATTTT